Presented here are 5 T cell receptor beta chains from one specimen sequenced in a study of control samples from healthy donors and cancer patients (TCRdb year 2020). Library preparation used the immunoSEQ multiplex PCR assay. Imported from immuneACCESS, the table was reduced by TCRdb to in-frame sequences with V and J called. These copies leave out some clones; in studies compared against another copy, an unresolved V gene accounts for under half, and the cause of the remainder is not known. The sample table holds approximately 100,000 clones, of which around 88% were seen once. The top ten hold about 16% of the sample. The specimen sequenced was blood. The receptors originated from a woman aged 45-59 years in good health.

The chain carries TRBV2 and TRBJ1-3, with D hard to call. The germline V gene has CDR1 SNHLY and CDR2 FYNNEI. The V end was cut by 2 bases, the J end by 0 bases, with 5 bases between. The CDR3 contains 14 residues. In DNA, the CDR3 is TGTGCCAGCAGTGAATTCATCTCTGGAAACACCATATATTTT. Its translation: CASSEFISGNTIYF.

The chain joins TRBV10-2 to TRBJ2-7; perhaps D is TRBD1 or TRBD2 (5 bases each). In germline, CDR1 is WSHSY, CDR2 SAAADI. The CDR3 consists of 13 residues. The V gene lost 4 bases and the J gene lost 0 bases, with 7 bases spanning the gap. The CDR3 DNA follows: TGCGCCAGCAGTGTGGGGGTCTCCTACGAGCAGTACTTC. It is translated as CASSVGVSYEQYF.

The V gene is TRBV29-1, the J gene TRBJ2-3; weak D call: TRBD2 (6 bases). This CDR3 has 16 amino acids. Trimming pared 5 bases from V and 7 bases from J, leaving 25 bases between. Germline V gene sequence: CDR1 SQVTM, CDR2 ANQGSEA. DNA for the CDR3: TGCAGCGTTCCCAGCGCTAGCGCCACAAGAGGGAATACGCAGTATTTT. This codes for CSVPSASATRGNTQYF.

V and J are TRBV4-1 and TRBJ1-3, with 11 bases identical to TRBD1. The CDR3 totals 15 residues. J was trimmed by 5 bases and V by 4 bases; bases with no gene match: 4. From germline, CDR1 is MGHRA and CDR2 YSYEKL. In DNA, the CDR3 is TGCGCCAGCAGCCGAGGACAGGGGGCAAGAAACACCATATATTTT. This gives the protein CASSRGQGARNTIYF.

The J gene is TRBJ2-3, the V gene TRBV29-1; TRBD2 agrees at 11 bases. This CDR3 has 16 residues. The junction had 13 bases not matched to a gene; V was cut back by 7 bases and J by 4 bases. The germline CDR1 and CDR2 sequences are SQVTM and ANQGSEA. The CDR3: CSAGRGSGRVPDTQYF. CDR3 DNA: TGCAGCGCCGGACGGGGTAGCGGGAGGGTCCCAGATACGCAGTATTTT.